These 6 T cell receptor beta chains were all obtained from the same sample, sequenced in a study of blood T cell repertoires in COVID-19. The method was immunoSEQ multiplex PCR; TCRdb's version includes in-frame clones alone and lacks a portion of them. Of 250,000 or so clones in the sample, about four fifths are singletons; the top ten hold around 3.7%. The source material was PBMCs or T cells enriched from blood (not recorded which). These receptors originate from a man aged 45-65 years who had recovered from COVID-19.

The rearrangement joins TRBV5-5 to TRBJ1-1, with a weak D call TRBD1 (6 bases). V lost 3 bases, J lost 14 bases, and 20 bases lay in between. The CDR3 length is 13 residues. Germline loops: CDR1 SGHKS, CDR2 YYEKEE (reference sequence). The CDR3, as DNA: TGTGCCAGCAGCTCAGTGGGGACCGGGAGGGGGTTCTTT. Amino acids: CASSSVGTGRGFF.

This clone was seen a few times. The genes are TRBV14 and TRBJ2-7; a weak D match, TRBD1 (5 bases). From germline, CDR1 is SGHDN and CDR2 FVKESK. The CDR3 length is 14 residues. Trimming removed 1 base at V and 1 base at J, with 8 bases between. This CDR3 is CASSQGPGSYEQYF. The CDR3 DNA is TGTGCCAGCAGCCAAGGGCCAGGGTCCTACGAGCAGTACTTC.

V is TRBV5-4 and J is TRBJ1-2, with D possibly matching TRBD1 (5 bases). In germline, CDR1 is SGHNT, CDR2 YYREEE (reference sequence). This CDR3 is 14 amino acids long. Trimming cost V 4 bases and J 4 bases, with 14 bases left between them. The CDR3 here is CASSVTANSYGYTF. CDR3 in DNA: TGTGCCAGCAGCGTGACAGCAAACTCCTATGGCTACACCTTC.

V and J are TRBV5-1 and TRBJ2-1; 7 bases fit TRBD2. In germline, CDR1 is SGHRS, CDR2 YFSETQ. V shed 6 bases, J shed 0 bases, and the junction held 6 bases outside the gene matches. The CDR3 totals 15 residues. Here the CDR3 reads CASTPGGDSYNEQFF. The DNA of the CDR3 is TGCGCCAGCACACCTGGGGGGGACTCCTACAATGAGCAGTTCTTC.

CDR3 bases: TGCAGCGTTGCTCGGCGGGCGGGAGGTTTAAAAGAGACCCAGTACTTC. Amino acids: CSVARRAGGLKETQYF. The J gene is TRBJ2-5, the V gene TRBV29-1; 8 bases are a match to TRBD2. Looked up from germline, CDR1 is SQVTM and CDR2 is ANQGSEA. The CDR3 spans 16 residues. With 4 bases clipped from V and 3 bases from J, the junction kept 13 bases outside the gene matches.

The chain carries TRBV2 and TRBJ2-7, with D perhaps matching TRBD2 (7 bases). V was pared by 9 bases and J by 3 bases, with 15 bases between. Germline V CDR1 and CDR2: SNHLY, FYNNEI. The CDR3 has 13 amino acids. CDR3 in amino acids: CARGRGGGYEQYF. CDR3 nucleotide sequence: TGTGCCAGAGGTAGGGGGGGTGGCTACGAGCAGTACTTC.